A single sample gave rise to the 9 T cell receptor beta chains below, sequenced in a study of CD8+ T cells in alopecia areata. The treatment here: oral pan-JAK inhibitor, 5-10 mg twice daily. RNA extraction was followed by reverse transcription into cDNA, which acted as the sequencing template. TCRdb's copy holds only in-frame clones and misses some; the assay was immunoSEQ multiplex PCR. The sample contains approximately 180,000 clones, roughly 50% of which appear only once. Sequencing was performed on CD4+ T cells sorted from blood, taken at roughly week 58, from a patient treated with tofacitinib. The receptors here all came from a human donor with alopecia areata.

The chain carries TRBV7-3 and TRBJ2-6; D may match TRBD1 or TRBD2 (5 bases each). V was cut by 3 bases and J by 2 bases, with 14 bases left in between. The CDR3 runs to 17 residues. Germline lookup yields CDR1 SGHTA and CDR2 FQGTGA. In nucleotides, the CDR3 is TGTGCCAGCAGCTTTGGTGGGCCGGGACCTGGGGCCAACGTCCTGACTTTC. The encoded protein is CASSFGGPGPGANVLTF.

The V gene is TRBV5-6, the J gene TRBJ2-5, with TRBD1 matching over 8 bases. J was trimmed by 1 base and V by 0 bases; bases with no gene match: 2. Germline V CDR1 and CDR2: SGHDT, YYEEEE. This CDR3 spans 15 amino acids. CDR3 sequence: CASSLVGQGQETQYF. CDR3 nucleotide sequence: TGTGCCAGCAGCTTGGTTGGACAGGGCCAAGAGACCCAGTACTTC.

This chain uses TRBV7-6 with TRBJ1-5; 9 bases are shared with TRBD1. Germline values: CDR1 SGHVS, CDR2 FNYEAQ. This CDR3 is 15 amino acids long. Trimming removed 1 base from V and 4 bases from J; junction bases left unmatched: 2. This CDR3 reads CASSLDDRGNQPQHF. DNA of the CDR3: TGTGCCAGCAGCTTAGATGACAGGGGGAATCAGCCCCAGCATTTT.

The genes are TRBV30 and TRBJ2-7; D unclear. The V end was cut by 2 bases, the J end by 3 bases, with 5 bases between. CDR3 size: 11 residues. Germline V gene data show CDR1 as GTSNPN and CDR2 as SVGIG (reference sequence). This CDR3 reads CAWSSNYEQYF. CDR3 sequence (DNA): TGTGCCTGGAGTTCCAACTACGAGCAGTACTTC.

CDR3 in DNA: TGTGCCAGCAGCTCCGGGACCTTTAGCACAGATACGCAGTATTTT. It encodes CASSSGTFSTDTQYF. V gene TRBV7-2 combines with J gene TRBJ2-3; the D gene could be TRBD1 or TRBD2 (5 bases each). The germline V and J ends were trimmed by 4 bases and 0 bases, with 11 bases remaining between them. In germline, CDR1 is SGHTA, CDR2 FQGNSA. The CDR3 runs to 15 residues. Using reference TRBV7-2 and TRBJ2-3 for the parts outside the CDR3, the full variable domain is GAGVSQSPSNKVTEKGKDVELRCDPISGHTALYWYRQSLGQGLEFLIYFQGNSAPDKSGLPSDRFSAERTGGSVSTLTIQRTQQEDSAVYLCASSSGTFSTDTQYFGPGTRLTVL.

V gene TRBV5-6 combines with J gene TRBJ2-1, with 7 bases that match TRBD2. Per the germline V gene, CDR1 is SGHDT and CDR2 is YYEEEE. Losses at the gene ends were 2 bases for V and 4 bases for J; bases not matched to a gene: 9. The CDR3 is 16 residues long. In DNA form, the CDR3 reads TGTGCCAGCAGCTTAGTACGGCTAGCGGTTTACAATGAGCAGTTCTTC. It encodes CASSLVRLAVYNEQFF.

The chain carries TRBV5-1 and TRBJ1-1; D is unresolved. Germline lookup yields CDR1 SGHRS and CDR2 YFSETQ. There are 13 residues in the CDR3. The ends were cut back, 4 bases at V and 1 base at J, with 8 bases in the middle. In DNA, the CDR3 is TGCGCCAGCAGCGCAGGCGGGAACACTGAAGCTTTCTTT. Translating it yields CASSAGGNTEAFF.

The chain has TRBV2 and TRBJ2-4; TRBD1 matches 8 bases. Losses at the gene ends were 5 bases for V and 13 bases for J; bases not matched to a gene: 4. CDR3 length: 11 residues. The germline gives CDR1 SNHLY, CDR2 FYNNEI. Here the CDR3 DNA reads TGTGCCAGCAGTACTGGACAGGGACAGTACTTC. Protein product: CASSTGQGQYF.

The chain carries TRBV5-1 and TRBJ2-3; D is perhaps TRBD1 or TRBD2 (5 bases each). Germline V gives CDR1 SGHRS, CDR2 YFSETQ. V gave up 7 bases and J gave up 0 bases, with 15 bases separating them. The CDR3 consists of 15 residues. The CDR3 bases are TGCGCCAGCTTGTCACGGGACGGCAGCACAGATACGCAGTATTTT. It encodes CASLSRDGSTDTQYF.